The source of this T cell receptor beta chain is a study of identical twins. Broader study findings: Fewer insertions characterized abundant cord blood beta clonotypes, whereas memory repertoires showed none. Out-of-frame alpha sequences common to twins exhibited a surplus of low generation probability. A cross-sectional statistical analysis, not follow-up of the same donors, supported the conclusions.

This CDR3 is built from 14 residues. Germline-derived CDR1 and CDR2 are SQVTM and ANQGSEA. V lost 6 bases and J 0 bases, leaving 11 bases between the germline ends. Addition of a universal primer site occurred through template switching, and cDNA carried unique molecular identifiers. Via MiXCR, TCRdb re-called the 5' RACE reads, giving one row per CDR3 protein. Seen here are some 330,000 distinct CDR3 sequences, approximately 8.7% observed once, and the top ten hold approximately 9.3%. This clonotype was observed a few times. What it recognizes is unknown. The J gene is TRBJ1-4, the V gene TRBV29-1; possibly TRBD1 for D (5 bases). The sample was naive T cells sorted from blood. The sequence came from a woman aged 45-65 years in good health. CDR3 in DNA: TGCAGCGTAGCCAGGGAGTCAACTAATGAAAAACTGTTTTTT. Translating it yields CSVARESTNEKLFF.